The 30 T cell receptor beta chains listed next were all sequenced from one sample in a study of CD8 T cells in Susac syndrome. Reverse transcription of about 0.45 to 1 ug RNA was carried out with random hexamers. TCRdb fed the immunoSEQ multiplex PCR reads into MiXCR, producing one record per CDR3 protein. This sample has about 440,000 distinct CDR3 sequences, with 75% to 90% found just once. The specimen sequenced was CD8+ T cells from PBMCs. Receptors were obtained from a human donor with multiple sclerosis.

This clonotype was found once. This chain joins TRBV28 and TRBJ1-6, with D hard to call. V gave up 5 bases and J gave up 13 bases, with 12 bases separating them. Germline CDR1 is MDHEN and CDR2 is SYDVKM. The CDR3 sequence is 12 residues long. CDR3 nucleotide sequence: TGTGCCAGCAGTCTCCCCCCCTACCCCCTCCACTTT. This gives the protein CASSLPPYPLHF.

The CDR3 is CASSELNEQFF. The CDR3 nucleotides read TGTGCCAGCAGTGAATTGAATGAGCAGTTCTTC. The chain has TRBV25-1 and TRBJ2-1; D gene unclear. Between the trimmed V and J ends, which lost 1 base and 7 bases, there was a span of 2 bases. Germline V CDR1 and CDR2: MGHDK, SYGVNS. The CDR3 extends over 11 amino acids.

The rearrangement uses TRBV7-3 and TRBJ2-1, with no clear D. V lost 4 bases and J 8 bases, leaving 12 bases between the germline ends. Germline V CDR1 and CDR2: SGHTA, FQGTGA. This CDR3 region has 13 residues. CDR3 in DNA: TGTGCCAGCAGCTCTCCCCCCATGGATGAGCAGTTCTTC. Protein product: CASSSPPMDEQFF.

The chain combines TRBV25-1 with TRBJ1-4; D remains unclear. Germline CDR1 MGHDK, CDR2 SYGVNS. The CDR3 has 18 amino acids. Trimming pared 0 bases from V and 7 bases from J, leaving 21 bases between. The chain's CDR3 is CASSEYFSPEGLGEKLFF. As DNA, the CDR3 is TGTGCCAGCAGTGAATACTTCTCTCCAGAGGGTTTAGGTGAAAAACTGTTTTTT.

A few counts support this clonotype. The genes are TRBV5-6 and TRBJ2-7; the match to TRBD2 covers 9 bases. This CDR3 has 16 amino acids. Germline V CDR1 and CDR2: SGHDT, YYEEEE. The ends lost 3 bases at V and 1 base at J; junction bases unmatched: 8. In nucleotides, the CDR3 is TGTGCCAGCAGCTGGGGGCTAGCGGGGTTTTCCTACGAGCAGTACTTC. Amino acids: CASSWGLAGFSYEQYF.

This clonotype appeared a single time. The chain employs TRBV10-3 and TRBJ1-2; D remains ambiguous. Trimming removed 0 bases at V and 3 bases at J, with 11 bases between. From germline, CDR1 is ENHRY and CDR2 SYGVKD. CDR3 length: 15 amino acids. The CDR3 nucleotides are TGTGCCATCAGTGAGTCGATAGGCCGGGACTATGGCTACACCTTC. Translating gives CAISESIGRDYGYTF.

The chain links TRBV19 to TRBJ2-1; D is tentatively TRBD1 or TRBD2 (6 bases each). Germline V gene sequence: CDR1 LNHDA, CDR2 SQIVND (reference sequence). The CDR3 runs 15 residues. V lost 3 bases, J lost 4 bases, and 13 bases lay in between. CDR3 in amino acids: CASSIERGPYNEQFF. As DNA, the CDR3 is TGTGCCAGTAGTATCGAACGGGGGCCTTACAATGAGCAGTTCTTC.

The chain recombines TRBV28 with TRBJ2-1; D might be TRBD2 (6 bases). Germline CDR1 reads MDHEN; CDR2 reads SYDVKM. V was shortened by 3 bases and J by 7 bases, with 19 bases between the two germline ends. The CDR3 extends over 16 amino acids. The CDR3 region has the DNA TGTGCCAGCAGTTTCTCTGGGGCCGCGGCGGGGAATGAGCAGTTCTTC. As protein: CASSFSGAAAGNEQFF.

The chain has TRBV7-2 and TRBJ1-5, with D perhaps TRBD1 (5 bases). Germline values: CDR1 SGHTA, CDR2 FQGNSA. V lost 5 bases to trimming and J lost 3 bases, with 17 bases between them. This CDR3 comprises 16 residues. CDR3 DNA: TGTGCCAGCAGCCCACCGGGGGGGATCCCCAATCAGCCCCAGCATTTT. Translation: CASSPPGGIPNQPQHF.

This chain uses TRBV6-6 with TRBJ1-4; 7 positions agree with TRBD1. The V gene's germline CDR1 is MNHNY and CDR2 SVGAGI (reference sequence). The length of the CDR3 is 15 residues. V gave up 1 base and J gave up 5 bases; unmatched junction bases: 4. CDR3 residues: CASSYFTGENEKLFF. DNA of the CDR3: TGTGCCAGCAGTTACTTCACAGGGGAAAATGAAAAACTGTTTTTT.

The rearrangement uses TRBV4-1 and TRBJ2-1; tentative D call: TRBD2 (6 bases). This CDR3 spans 17 amino acids. Per the germline V gene, CDR1 is MGHRA and CDR2 is YSYEKL. The germline V and J ends were trimmed by 0 bases and 9 bases, with 21 bases remaining between them. Written as DNA, the CDR3 is TGCGCCAGCAGCCAAGACGGGGGAACGGGAGTGTACCTTGAGCAGTTCTTC. Its translation is CASSQDGGTGVYLEQFF.

The chain combines TRBV20-1 with TRBJ1-2, with a weak D call TRBD1 (5 bases). The V gene's germline CDR1 is DFQATT and CDR2 SNEGSKA (reference sequence). The CDR3 runs 12 residues. Trimming stripped 5 bases from V and 4 bases from J, with 11 bases between. CDR3 amino acids: CSARPGPYGYTF. Here the CDR3 DNA reads TGCAGTGCTCGACCGGGGCCCTATGGCTACACCTTC.

The chain combines TRBV4-2 with TRBJ1-2, with D unresolved. Germline values: CDR1 LGHNA, CDR2 YNFKEQ. Trimming cost V 0 bases and J 0 bases, with 11 bases left between them. The CDR3 length is 16 residues. CDR3 region: CASSQDMTPANYGYTF. In nucleotides, the CDR3 is TGTGCCAGCAGCCAAGATATGACACCTGCTAACTATGGCTACACCTTC.

The chain recombines TRBV6-1 with TRBJ2-2; D gene ambiguous. Trimming cost V 1 base and J 6 bases, with 6 bases left between them. Germline loops: CDR1 MNHNS, CDR2 SASEGT. The CDR3 runs 13 residues. The CDR3 coding sequence is TGTGCCAGCAGTGAAGGCTATCCCGGGGAGCTGTTTTTT. Its protein is CASSEGYPGELFF.

V and J are TRBV9 and TRBJ2-5, with TRBD2 matching over 7 bases. V trimming: 3 bases; J trimming: 0 bases; junction bases outside the gene matches: 2. There are 14 residues in the CDR3. Germline values: CDR1 SGDLS, CDR2 YYNGEE. CDR3 loop: CASSALADQETQYF. The CDR3 nucleotides read TGTGCCAGCAGCGCCCTAGCGGACCAAGAGACCCAGTACTTC.

The chain carries TRBV7-9 and TRBJ1-4; 9 bases match TRBD1. From germline, CDR1 is SEHNR and CDR2 FQNEAQ (reference sequence). The CDR3 is 18 amino acids. Trimming removed 4 bases from V and 0 bases from J; junction bases left unmatched: 9. In DNA form, the CDR3 reads TGTGCCAGCAGCTCAGGTGGGACAGGGACCACAACTAATGAAAAACTGTTTTTT. Encoded protein: CASSSGGTGTTTNEKLFF.

The count of this clonotype is one. The V call is TRBV7-9, the J call TRBJ2-1; the match to TRBD2 covers 8 bases. Germline lookup yields CDR1 SEHNR and CDR2 FQNEAQ (reference sequence). V dropped 5 bases and J dropped 4; count of bases not matched to a gene: 10. The CDR3 has 16 amino acids. CDR3 amino acids: CASSLHREGGYNEQFF. CDR3 DNA: TGTGCCAGCAGCCTCCACCGGGAGGGAGGGTACAATGAGCAGTTCTTC.

In its sample, this clonotype was seen a few times. The chain recombines TRBV6-5 with TRBJ1-2; TRBD1 matches at 11 bases. From germline, CDR1 is MNHEY and CDR2 SVGAGI. This CDR3 has 15 amino acids. The trim removed 2 bases at V and 7 bases at J, leaving 6 bases unmatched. CDR3 coding DNA: TGTGCCAGCAGTTACCGGACAGGGGGCCTGAGTGGCTACACCTTC. It yields the protein CASSYRTGGLSGYTF.

J is TRBJ1-1 and V is TRBV7-8, with TRBD1 as a possible D gene (5 bases). Trimming stripped 5 bases from V and 10 bases from J, with 20 bases between. The V gene's germline CDR1 is SGHVS and CDR2 FQNEAQ. This CDR3 has 14 residues. The CDR3 DNA reads as TGTGCCAGCAGCACGCGGGACCCTCAAGGCGTAGCTTTCTTT. Translation gives CASSTRDPQGVAFF.

The chain carries TRBV4-2 and TRBJ2-3, with 7 bases that match TRBD2. Unmatched junction bases numbered 7, after V lost 8 bases and J lost 11 bases. The germline CDR1 and CDR2 sequences are LGHNA and YNFKEQ. This CDR3 has 11 amino acids. The CDR3 is CASASGLEQYF. CDR3 DNA sequence: TGTGCCAGCGCTTCCGGACTAGAGCAGTATTTT.

Concerning this clonotype: As the CDR3 is not closed by the conserved phenylalanine or tryptophan, this likely results from a read error. V and J are TRBV5-6 and TRBJ1-1; the D gene is possibly TRBD1 (5 bases). Trimming left V 7 bases short and J 5 bases short, with 18 bases between. Germline CDR1 SGHDT, CDR2 YYEEEE. The CDR3 is 14 amino acids. CDR3 amino acids: CASYFQGAGTEAFS. The CDR3 nucleotides read TGTGCCAGCTACTTCCAGGGAGCGGGGACTGAAGCTTTCTCT.

V is TRBV5-1 and J is TRBJ1-1, with a weak D call TRBD1 (5 bases). With 1 base removed from V and 0 bases from J, the gap between germline ends came to 10 bases. Germline CDR1 reads SGHRS; CDR2 reads YFSETQ. The CDR3 is 15 residues long. In nucleotides, the CDR3 is TGCGCCAGCAGCTTGTCGGGGGATATGAACACTGAAGCTTTCTTT. It translates to CASSLSGDMNTEAFF.

This clonotype showed up just once. The gene calls are TRBV5-4 and TRBJ2-5, with D possibly matching TRBD2 (6 bases). Per germline, CDR1 SGHNT and CDR2 YYREEE (reference sequence). The V and J ends lost 7 bases and 3 bases respectively, with 16 bases between them. The CDR3 has 14 residues. CDR3 amino acids: CASGSSGVEETQYF. The CDR3 DNA is TGTGCCAGCGGCTCCTCGGGGGTGGAAGAGACCCAGTACTTC.

The chain carries TRBV29-1 and TRBJ2-1; the match to TRBD2 covers 14 bases. The CDR3 extends over 14 amino acids. Germline lookup yields CDR1 SQVTM and CDR2 ANQGSEA. Trimming at V came to 3 bases and at J to 10 bases, leaving 5 bases not matched to a gene. CDR3 bases: TGCAGCGTTGAGGGACTAGCGGGAGCTGAAGAGCAGTTCTTC. Residues: CSVEGLAGAEEQFF.

The chain carries TRBV4-1 and TRBJ1-1, with TRBD1 identical over 8 bases. The V segment lost 8 bases and the J segment 3 bases; nucleotides outside the gene matches: 8. CDR3 size: 14 residues. Germline-derived CDR1 and CDR2 are MGHRA and YSYEKL. CDR3 amino acids: CASGDMTGDTEAFF. In DNA form, the CDR3 reads TGCGCCAGCGGCGATATGACAGGGGACACTGAAGCTTTCTTT.

This chain connects TRBV11-3 to TRBJ2-2, with a weak D call TRBD1 (6 bases). The V end was cut by 5 bases, the J end by 6 bases, with 19 bases between. In germline, CDR1 is SGHNT, CDR2 YENEEA. The CDR3 runs 16 residues. CDR3 DNA sequence: TGTGCCAGCAGCCCCTTTGGGGGCGCGGGCGCCGGGGAGCTGTTTTTT. Its protein product is CASSPFGGAGAGELFF.

The chain links TRBV28 to TRBJ2-1; 7 bases align to TRBD2. CDR3 length: 17 amino acids. CDR1 is MDHEN and CDR2 is SYDVKM in the germline V gene. The J segment lost 2 bases and the V segment lost 6 bases, leaving 13 bases of the junction unmatched. The CDR3 protein is CASSPPPPREPYNEQFF. CDR3 nucleotides: TGTGCCAGCAGCCCTCCCCCCCCGCGGGAGCCCTACAATGAGCAGTTCTTC.

This clonotype has only one observation. The chain combines TRBV6-5 with TRBJ2-7; possible D gene TRBD1, 6 bases. The CDR3 extends over 13 amino acids. Germline V lookup: CDR1 MNHEY, CDR2 SVGAGI. Trimming removed 2 bases from V and 4 bases from J, with 9 bases in between. CDR3 amino acids: CASSYEQGYEQYF. Here the CDR3 DNA reads TGTGCCAGCAGTTACGAACAGGGATACGAGCAGTACTTC.

The chain uses TRBV7-9 and TRBJ1-3, with D uncertain. V was trimmed by 3 bases and J by 0 bases, leaving 9 bases between them. The CDR3 runs to 15 residues. CDR1 and CDR2 (germline): SEHNR, FQNEAQ (reference sequence). This CDR3 reads CASSLPGVSGNTIYF. The CDR3 coding sequence is TGTGCCAGCAGCTTGCCAGGCGTCTCTGGAAACACCATATATTTT. The whole variable domain, remainder taken from reference TRBV7-9 and TRBJ1-3, is DTGVSQNPRHKITKRGQNVTFRCDPISEHNRLYWYRQTLGQGPEFLTYFQNEAQLEKSRLLSDRFSAERPKGSFSTLEIQRTEQGDSAMYLCASSLPGVSGNTIYFGEGSWLTVV.

This clonotype appeared a few times. The chain combines TRBV20-1 with TRBJ2-7; D remains unclear. This CDR3 contains 11 residues. Between the trimmed V and J ends, which lost 1 base and 4 bases, there was a span of 5 bases. Germline V gene sequence: CDR1 DFQATT, CDR2 SNEGSKA (reference sequence). Here the CDR3 DNA reads TGCAGTGCTAGAGCAGATTACGAGCAGTACTTC. Translating it yields CSARADYEQYF.